The 20 T cell receptor beta chains given below trace back to one sample, sequenced in a study of T-cell reconstitution after alpha-beta-depleted transplantation in children. Unique molecular identifiers featured in how the TCRbeta library was prepared. In TCRdb, the PCR reads were re-called with MiXCR into one record per CDR3 protein. The sample has over 450,000 distinct CDR3 sequences, roughly a tenth seen once. Sequencing was performed on PBMCs, taken before TCRalphabeta/CD19-depleted stem cell transplant. The receptors derive from a child between 2 and 9 years old with inherited bone marrow failure, due to receive a stem cell transplant.

V and J are TRBV7-6 and TRBJ2-5, with 8 bases matching TRBD2. The CDR3 has 15 residues. Germline lookup yields CDR1 SGHVS and CDR2 FNYEAQ. Trimming removed 1 base from V and 2 bases from J; junction bases left unmatched: 3. The CDR3, as DNA: TGTGCCAGCAGCTTAGTAGCGGGACAACAAGAGACCCAGTACTTC. Translating it yields CASSLVAGQQETQYF.

With regard to this clonotype: With a much larger clone just one base away, this may be a read error. The rearrangement uses TRBV15 and TRBJ2-1; TRBD2 matches at 8 bases. Germline V gives CDR1 LNHNV, CDR2 YYDKDF (reference sequence). V was pared by 2 bases and J by 5 bases, with 8 bases of the junction left unmatched. The CDR3 has 16 amino acids. The DNA for the CDR3 is TGTGCCACCAGCAGAATGATGGGACTAGAGAACAATGAGCAGTTCTTC. Protein: CATSRMMGLENNEQFF.

This clonotype appeared many times. The chain recombines TRBV12-3 or TRBV12-4 with TRBJ1-1, with 10 bases aligning to TRBD1. J was trimmed by 1 base and V by 5 bases; bases with no gene match: 4. The CDR3 consists of 15 residues. The CDR3: CASSPGQGQNTEAFF. DNA of the CDR3: TGTGCCAGCAGTCCGGGACAGGGGCAGAACACTGAAGCTTTCTTT.

The table lists this clonotype with a few counts. The chain links TRBV12-3 or TRBV12-4 to TRBJ2-1, with D perhaps matching TRBD1 or TRBD2 (5 bases each). This CDR3 is 15 amino acids long. V shed 5 bases and J shed 12 bases, with 23 bases lying between them. CDR3 sequence (DNA): TGTGCCAGCAGTCCTCCGGGACCGGTCTTTCCGGGGCAGTTCTTC. Protein product: CASSPPGPVFPGQFF.

To note about this clonotype: A read error is likely, as this CDR3 ends without the conserved phenylalanine or tryptophan. The rearrangement uses TRBV5-6 and TRBJ1-5, with TRBD1 as a possible D gene (5 bases). The CDR3 has 14 residues. Trimming took 0 bases from V and 2 from J, leaving 6 bases between them. In germline, CDR1 is SGHDT, CDR2 YYEEEE. CDR3 in DNA: TGTGCCAGCAGCTTGGTGGGGGGCAATCAGCCCCAGCATTAT. It encodes CASSLVGGNQPQHY.

This clonotype was counted ten times or more. The J gene is TRBJ1-5, the V gene TRBV7-2; D is perhaps TRBD1 (6 bases). Trimming pared 5 bases from V and 0 bases from J, leaving 11 bases between. The CDR3 runs to 15 residues. In germline, CDR1 is SGHTA, CDR2 FQGNSA. The CDR3 loop reads CASSRQDHSNQPQHF. For the CDR3, the DNA is TGTGCCAGCAGCAGACAGGATCATAGCAATCAGCCCCAGCATTTT. The full variable domain, rest sourced from reference TRBV7-2 and TRBJ1-5, is GAGVSQSPSNKVTEKGKDVELRCDPISGHTALYWYRQSLGQGLEFLIYFQGNSAPDKSGLPSDRFSAERTGGSVSTLTIQRTQQEDSAVYLCASSRQDHSNQPQHFGDGTRLSIL.

This clonotype was seen at least ten times. The CDR3 coding sequence is TGTGCCAGCAGCGGGGACCTAGCGGGAGTGTTCCATGAGCAGTTCTTC. Translated, it gives CASSGDLAGVFHEQFF. V and J are TRBV9 and TRBJ2-1; 10 bases align to TRBD2. There are 16 residues in the CDR3. Germline values: CDR1 SGDLS, CDR2 YYNGEE. The J segment lost 8 bases and the V segment lost 3 bases, leaving 11 bases of the junction unmatched.

The genes are TRBV24-1 and TRBJ2-5, with 8 bases matching TRBD2. Germline V gene data show CDR1 as KGHDR and CDR2 as SFDVKD. The J segment lost 2 bases and the V segment lost 3 bases, leaving 7 bases of the junction unmatched. This CDR3 region has 16 residues. CDR3 coding DNA: TGTGCCACCAGTGATATTCCGACTAGCGAACAAGAGACCCAGTACTTC. This codes for CATSDIPTSEQETQYF.

This clonotype was seen repeatedly, ten times or more. Here the CDR3 reads CASSQTPDRGRYGYTF. The DNA for the CDR3 is TGTGCCAGCAGCCAAACCCCGGACAGGGGAAGATATGGCTACACCTTC. The chain employs TRBV7-9 and TRBJ1-2; 9 nucleotides agree with TRBD1. V lost 5 bases to trimming and J lost 5 bases; unmatched junction nucleotides: 12. Germline CDR1 reads SEHNR; CDR2 reads FQNEAQ (reference sequence). The CDR3 is 16 residues long.

A few counts support this clonotype. The J gene is TRBJ2-1, the V gene TRBV14, with D unresolved. The CDR3 runs to 13 residues. Trimming stripped 1 base from V and 5 bases from J, with 6 bases between. Germline values: CDR1 SGHDN, CDR2 FVKESK. DNA for the CDR3: TGTGCCAGCAGCCAAGTGGCGGACAATGAGCAGTTCTTC. Translated: CASSQVADNEQFF.

This clonotype was seen at least ten times. This chain connects TRBV4-3 to TRBJ2-2; a possible D gene is TRBD2 (6 bases). V lost 0 bases, J lost 5 bases, and 13 bases lay in between. The CDR3 sequence is 16 residues long. CDR1 and CDR2 (germline): LGHNA, YSLEER. The chain's CDR3 is CASSQDFYRGTGELFF. The CDR3 DNA reads as TGCGCCAGCAGCCAAGATTTTTATCGGGGGACCGGGGAGCTGTTTTTT.

This clonotype occurred many times. The chain uses TRBV6-2 or TRBV6-3 and TRBJ2-6; TRBD2 might be the D (5 bases). CDR1 is MNHEY and CDR2 is SVGEGT in the germline V gene. Trimming stripped 7 bases from V and 2 bases from J, with 12 bases between. CDR3 size: 15 residues. CDR3 region: CASTLHGAGANVLTF. In DNA, the CDR3 is TGTGCCAGCACCCTCCACGGGGCTGGGGCCAACGTCCTGACTTTC.

The V gene is TRBV19, the J gene TRBJ2-5; 7 nucleotides align to TRBD2. V dropped 7 bases and J dropped 5; count of bases not matched to a gene: 10. Germline values: CDR1 LNHDA, CDR2 SQIVND (reference sequence). The CDR3 has 14 amino acids. DNA of the CDR3: TGTGCCAGTAAGGGCGGGAGTAATGCGGAGACCCAGTACTTC. This sequence encodes CASKGGSNAETQYF.

This clonotype occurred many times. V is TRBV11-2 and J is TRBJ2-2, with 11 bases matching TRBD2. Germline V lookup: CDR1 SGHAT, CDR2 FQNNGV. J was trimmed by 1 base and V by 5 bases; bases with no gene match: 9. This CDR3 has 18 amino acids. The CDR3 spells CASSPTYGTSGNTGELFF. The CDR3 DNA reads TGTGCCAGCAGCCCTACCTACGGGACTAGCGGGAACACCGGGGAGCTGTTTTTT.

Of note for this clonotype: Being one base from a much bigger clone, this may be a read error. The chain links TRBV6-1 to TRBJ2-5; D not resolved. The germline gives CDR1 MNHNS, CDR2 SASEGT. The length of the CDR3 is 15 residues. The CDR3 nucleotides are TGTGCCAGCAGCAATCGGCCTCCGTACCAAGAGACCGAGTACTTC. It is translated as CASSNRPPYQETEYF.

There are a few counts of this clonotype. This chain uses TRBV10-3 with TRBJ2-7, with unresolved D. The germline V gene encodes CDR1 ENHRY and CDR2 SYGVKD. V lost 0 bases and J 5 bases, leaving 8 bases between the germline ends. The CDR3 runs 13 residues. DNA of the CDR3: TGTGCCATCAGTGAGTCCCGGCAGGACGAGCAGTACTTC. Protein sequence: CAISESRQDEQYF.

This clonotype was counted many times. The chain uses TRBV27 and TRBJ2-1; 8 nucleotides match TRBD2. Germline V gene sequence: CDR1 MNHEY, CDR2 SMNVEV (reference sequence). The CDR3 contains 15 residues. J lost 1 base, V lost 5 bases, and 4 bases had no gene match. CDR3 sequence (DNA): TGTGCCAGCAGTCCTCGGGAGGGGTCCTACAATGAGCAGTTCTTC. It specifies CASSPREGSYNEQFF.

This clonotype was observed at least ten times. This chain links TRBV2 with TRBJ1-2, with 7 nucleotides matching TRBD1. CDR1 and CDR2 from the germline V gene are SNHLY and FYNNEI. The CDR3 runs to 14 residues. The V gene end was trimmed by 6 bases and the J gene end by 6 bases; junction bases not matched to a gene: 10. CDR3 region: CASRLIQGTNGYTF. The CDR3 DNA reads as TGTGCCAGCAGGTTAATACAGGGGACGAATGGCTACACCTTC.

This clonotype was recorded only once. This may be a read error, as it is one base from a much larger clone. The rearrangement links TRBV20-1 to TRBJ1-5, with a weak D call TRBD1 (5 bases). CDR1 is DFQATT and CDR2 is SNEGSKA in the germline V gene (reference sequence). This CDR3 comprises 19 residues. The CDR3 protein is CSSRDLRGVAVVSNQPQHF. In DNA, the CDR3 is TGCAGTTCTAGAGATCTTAGAGGGGTGGCAGTCGTCAGCAATCAGCCCCAGCATTTT.

This clonotype was counted ten times or more. CDR3 in amino acids: CSVGGTGNEQFF. The DNA for the CDR3 is TGCAGCGTTGGAGGGACGGGCAATGAGCAGTTCTTC. The chain joins TRBV29-1 to TRBJ2-1; D is possibly TRBD1 or TRBD2 (5 bases each). The CDR3 is 12 residues long. From germline, CDR1 is SQVTM and CDR2 ANQGSEA. Trimming removed 4 bases from V and 6 bases from J, with 10 bases in between.